These 17 T cell receptor beta chains share one sample of origin, sequenced in a study of blood T cell repertoires in COVID-19. Measured with immunoSEQ multiplex PCR; TCRdb has only the in-frame clones, and not every one. The sample carries roughly 200,000 clones, around 80% recorded once. What was sequenced was peripheral blood. These receptors originate from a middle-aged woman with COVID-19, enrolled during active disease.

A single count supports this clone. The CDR3, as DNA: TGTGCCAGCAGCTTAATGGTAGCGGGAGGGGTTGAGCAGTTCTTC. Translation gives CASSLMVAGGVEQFF. The chain carries TRBV7-3 and TRBJ2-1; 11 nucleotides agree with TRBD2. Germline assignment: CDR1 SGHTA and CDR2 FQGTGA. This CDR3 contains 15 residues. V lost 1 base and J lost 9; bases outside the gene matches: 5. The complete variable domain, with remaining parts taken from reference TRBV7-3 and TRBJ2-1, reads GAGVSQTPSNKVTEKGKYVELRCDPISGHTALYWYRQSLGQGPEFLIYFQGTGAADDSGLPNDRFFAVRPEGSVSTLKIQRTERGDSAVYLCASSLMVAGGVEQFFGPGTRLTVL.

The V call is TRBV12-5, the J call TRBJ2-1, with 8 nucleotides matching TRBD1. CDR1 is LGHNT and CDR2 is FRNRAP in the germline V gene. Germline trimming cut 6 bases from V and 6 bases from J; bases unmatched to any gene: 13. The CDR3 is made up of 16 amino acids. This chain's CDR3 is CASGPTGARPSNEQFF. The CDR3 DNA reads as TGTGCTAGTGGCCCGACAGGGGCTAGGCCTAGCAATGAGCAGTTCTTC.

The table lists this clone with a count of one. The V and J genes are TRBV28 and TRBJ2-5; TRBD2 agrees at 7 bases. Germline assignment: CDR1 MDHEN and CDR2 SYDVKM. The trim removed 5 bases at V and 5 bases at J, leaving 8 bases unmatched. The CDR3 is 14 residues long. The CDR3 is CASSPLASGETQYF. Written as DNA, the CDR3 is TGTGCCAGCAGTCCACTAGCGTCGGGGGAGACCCAGTACTTC.

The chain carries TRBV28 and TRBJ1-1, with TRBD1 matching over 7 bases. There are 13 residues in the CDR3. CDR1 and CDR2 (germline): MDHEN, SYDVKM. Unmatched junction bases numbered 5, after V lost 5 bases and J lost 5 bases. This CDR3 is CASSPPGQTEAFF. CDR3 nucleotide sequence: TGTGCCAGCAGTCCTCCGGGACAGACTGAAGCTTTCTTT.

The chain has TRBV28 and TRBJ1-2; 7 positions agree with TRBD1. Losses at the gene ends were 6 bases for V and 4 bases for J; bases not matched to a gene: 11. The germline V gene has CDR1 MDHEN and CDR2 SYDVKM. There are 15 residues in the CDR3. The CDR3, as DNA: TGTGCCAGCAGATTAGGAGGGGGCGGTAGCTATGGCTACACCTTC. Translated, it gives CASRLGGGGSYGYTF.

CDR3 in DNA: TGCGCCAGCAGGTCTTTCACGAGCTCCTACAATGAGCAGTTCTTC. Protein: CASRSFTSSYNEQFF. The V and J genes are TRBV4-1 and TRBJ2-1; D is unclear. CDR3 length equals 15 residues. Germline V gene data show CDR1 as MGHRA and CDR2 as YSYEKL. The V and J ends lost 6 bases and 0 bases respectively, with 12 bases between them.

The J gene is TRBJ1-4, the V gene TRBV11-2, with a possible D match to TRBD1 (5 bases). This CDR3 spans 19 amino acids. Germline V gene data show CDR1 as SGHAT and CDR2 as FQNNGV. Deletions cut 0 bases from V and 6 bases from J, with 23 bases between. CDR3 residues: CASSLDSSRSGGIYEKLFF. CDR3 nucleotides: TGTGCCAGCAGCTTAGATTCTTCCCGCTCGGGGGGGATATATGAAAAACTGTTTTTT.

This rearrangement joins TRBV9 to TRBJ2-2, with 8 bases aligning to TRBD2. The CDR3 is made up of 16 amino acids. Germline values: CDR1 SGDLS, CDR2 YYNGEE. The V and J ends lost 4 bases and 8 bases, in that order; junction bases with no gene match: 13. The CDR3 protein is CASSSQVTGGPGELFF. For the CDR3, the DNA is TGTGCCAGCAGCTCCCAGGTTACGGGGGGGCCTGGGGAGCTGTTTTTT.

This clone has only one observation. This chain connects TRBV24-1 to TRBJ2-7, with D perhaps matching TRBD2 (6 bases). The CDR3 runs to 15 residues. Deletions cut 5 bases from V and 4 bases from J, with 17 bases between. CDR1 is KGHDR and CDR2 is SFDVKD in the germline V gene. CDR3: CATSGGDQGIYEQYF. The CDR3 DNA follows: TGTGCCACCAGTGGGGGGGATCAGGGAATTTACGAGCAGTACTTC.

The rearrangement links TRBV27 to TRBJ2-7, with D unclear. V lost 0 bases, J lost 0 bases, and 6 bases lay in between. This CDR3 comprises 14 residues. Germline V gene sequence: CDR1 MNHEY, CDR2 SMNVEV (reference sequence). This CDR3 is CASSLSFGSYEQYF. The CDR3 DNA follows: TGTGCCAGCAGTTTATCGTTCGGCTCCTACGAGCAGTACTTC.

The genes are TRBV10-2 and TRBJ1-2; a weak D match, TRBD1 (5 bases). Looked up from germline, CDR1 is WSHSY and CDR2 is SAAADI. V lost 2 bases to trimming and J lost 5 bases, with 18 bases between them. This CDR3 contains 16 residues. The CDR3 DNA sequence: TGCGCCAGCAGTGAGGGCCATCGCCAGGGAGGGTATGGCTACACCTTC. Amino acids: CASSEGHRQGGYGYTF.

The V and J genes are TRBV28 and TRBJ1-1; D is ambiguous. V was trimmed by 7 bases and J by 2 bases, leaving 20 bases between them. The CDR3 has 16 amino acids. Germline values: CDR1 MDHEN, CDR2 SYDVKM. In DNA, the CDR3 is TGTGCCAGCACCGAACGGACTGGGCTCCTCAACACTGAAGCTTTCTTT. Its translation: CASTERTGLLNTEAFF.

This rearrangement joins TRBV7-9 to TRBJ1-1, with D possibly being TRBD1 (6 bases). V was pared by 4 bases and J by 1 base, with 10 bases between. Germline CDR1 is SEHNR and CDR2 is FQNEAQ (reference sequence). CDR3 length: 14 amino acids. CDR3 sequence reads: CASSSGHTNTEAFF. The DNA for the CDR3 is TGTGCCAGCAGCTCGGGACACACGAACACTGAAGCTTTCTTT.

CDR3 coding DNA: TGTGCCAGCAGCTTGGTACAGGGTAGGAACACTGAAGCTTTCTTT. Encoded protein: CASSLVQGRNTEAFF. V usage is TRBV5-4 and J usage is TRBJ1-1; TRBD1 is a possible D gene (6 bases). The CDR3 spans 15 residues. V shed 0 bases and J shed 1 base, with 10 bases lying between them. CDR1 and CDR2 from the germline V gene are SGHNT and YYREEE (reference sequence).

This rearrangement joins TRBV7-9 to TRBJ1-2, with TRBD1 matching over 9 bases. This CDR3 has 13 residues. V shed 5 bases and J 5 bases; nucleotides not matched to a gene: 3. Germline CDR1 reads SEHNR; CDR2 reads FQNEAQ (reference sequence). CDR3 amino acids: CASSRGQGYGYTF. DNA for the CDR3: TGTGCCAGCAGCCGGGGACAGGGTTATGGCTACACCTTC.

Written as DNA, the CDR3 is TGTGCCAGCAGCCCCCGGAGAGGGATCGCCAACGTCCTGACTTTC. Protein product: CASSPRRGIANVLTF. The rearrangement uses TRBV9 and TRBJ2-6, with D perhaps TRBD2 (5 bases). This CDR3 region has 15 residues. With 4 bases removed from V and 7 bases from J, the gap between germline ends came to 15 bases. CDR1 and CDR2 (germline): SGDLS, YYNGEE.

The chain has TRBV6-2 or TRBV6-3 and TRBJ1-1; 7 bases are a match to TRBD1. Germline loops: CDR1 MNHEY, CDR2 SVGEGT. V lost 4 bases, J lost 8 bases, and 13 bases stayed unmatched. The CDR3 sequence is 15 residues long. As DNA, the CDR3 is TGTGCCAGCAGTTTTTACAGGGGACGAAGGGAGGAAGCTTTCTTT. Its protein is CASSFYRGRREEAFF.